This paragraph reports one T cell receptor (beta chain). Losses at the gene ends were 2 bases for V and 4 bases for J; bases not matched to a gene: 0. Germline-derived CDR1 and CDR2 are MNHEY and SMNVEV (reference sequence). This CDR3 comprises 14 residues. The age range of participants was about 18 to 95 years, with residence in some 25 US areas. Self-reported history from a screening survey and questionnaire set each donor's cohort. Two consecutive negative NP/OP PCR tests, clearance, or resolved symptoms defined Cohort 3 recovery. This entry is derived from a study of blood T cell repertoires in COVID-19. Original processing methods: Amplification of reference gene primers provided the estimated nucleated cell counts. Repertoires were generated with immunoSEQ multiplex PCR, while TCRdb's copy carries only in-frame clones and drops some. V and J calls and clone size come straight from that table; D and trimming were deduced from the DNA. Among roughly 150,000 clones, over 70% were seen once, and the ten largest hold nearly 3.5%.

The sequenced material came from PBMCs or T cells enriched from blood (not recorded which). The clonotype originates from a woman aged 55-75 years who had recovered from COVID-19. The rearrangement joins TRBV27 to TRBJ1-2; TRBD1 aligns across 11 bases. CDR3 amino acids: CASSLGTGGYGYTF. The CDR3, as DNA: TGTGCCAGCAGTTTAGGGACAGGGGGCTATGGCTACACCTTC.